A selection of T cell receptor beta chains follows, all from one sample in a study of blood T cell repertoires in COVID-19. Method: immunoSEQ multiplex PCR; TCRdb's copy keeps in-frame clones and lacks some. Here the sample spans about 160,000 clones, around 80% being singletons. Sequenced input: peripheral blood. The receptors stem from an elderly woman with acute or convalescent COVID-19. Each CDR3 is given with its conserved first and last residue. Each record gives: clone size, V gene, D gene, J gene, CDR3 DNA, CDR3 protein. The D gene is left open where the match is weak. Not all rows give a size; the values are once, few, many and, for expanded clones, a class.

NA	TRBV7-9	NA	TRBJ1-5	TGTGCCAGCAGCTTAAATACGGAGAATCAGCCCCAGCATTTT	CASSLNTENQPQHF
NA	TRBV13	NA	TRBJ2-5	TGTGCCAGCAGCCGGGGGCTCCCGGGGGGCGTCGTACAAGAGACCCAGTACTTC	CASSRGLPGGVVQETQYF
NA	TRBV19	TRBD1	TRBJ1-5	TGTGCCAGTAGTTCTACAGGGGGATTCAATCAGCCCCAGCATTTT	CASSSTGGFNQPQHF
NA	TRBV5-6	NA	TRBJ2-7	TGTGCCAGCAGCTGGAGGGACAGCTCCTACGAGCAGTACTTC	CASSWRDSSYEQYF
NA	TRBV6-5	TRBD1	TRBJ1-2	TGTGCCAGCAGCAATTTGGACAGGGGGCGCGGCTACACCTTC	CASSNLDRGRGYTF
NA	TRBV27	NA	TRBJ2-3	TGTGCCAGCAGTTTAACTCCGTTGCGCACAGATACGCAGTATTTT	CASSLTPLRTDTQYF
NA	TRBV5-1	NA	TRBJ1-2	TGCGCCAGCAGCCCCGGACAGAGCTATGGCTACACCTTC	CASSPGQSYGYTF
NA	TRBV7-2	NA	TRBJ1-1	TGTGCCAGCAGCTTAATGGGGGCCTCTGAAGCTTTCTTT	CASSLMGASEAFF
NA	TRBV19	NA	TRBJ2-2	TGTGCCAGTAGTATAGAAACTAGAATGGCCGGGGAGCTGTTTTTT	CASSIETRMAGELFF
NA	TRBV5-1	NA	TRBJ2-3	TGCGCCAGCAGCCTGCTCCCGGGCGGGGTGCGGGATACGCAGTATTTT	CASSLLPGGVRDTQYF
NA	TRBV16	NA	TRBJ1-1	TGTGCCAGCAGCCAATTTGGGGGCCCAAACACTGAAGCTTTCTTT	CASSQFGGPNTEAFF
NA	TRBV10-3	TRBD1	TRBJ1-5	TGTGCCATCAGTGCGGCAGGGGGTAATCAGCCCCAGCATTTT	CAISAAGGNQPQHF
NA	TRBV5-1	NA	TRBJ2-1	TGCGCCAGCAGCAACGACCCTAGTGCTCAGTTCTTC	CASSNDPSAQFF
NA	TRBV6-1	NA	TRBJ1-1	TGTGCCAGCAGTGATCAGGGGTACACTGAAGCTTTCTTT	CASSDQGYTEAFF
NA	TRBV5-6	NA	TRBJ1-6	TGTGCCAGCAGCACAAAGACAGGTATCGGTTCACCCCTCCACTTT	CASSTKTGIGSPLHF
once	TRBV9	NA	TRBJ2-5	TGTGCCAGCAGCGTAGGGGGTCAGGGTCATATTTCCCAGTACTTC	CASSVGGQGHISQYF
NA	TRBV19	NA	TRBJ2-2	TGTGCCAGTAGTAAGGGGGGGCGAAACGCGGCGAACACCGGGGAGCTGTTTTTT	CASSKGGRNAANTGELFF
NA	TRBV13	NA	TRBJ1-6	TGTGCCAGCAGGTCAGGACTTAATTCACCCCTCCACTTT	CASRSGLNSPLHF
NA	TRBV5-1	TRBD1	TRBJ1-1	TGCGCCAGCAGCCGCCTGGGACAGGGTGTGGGGGACACTGAAGCTTTCTTT	CASSRLGQGVGDTEAFF
NA	TRBV3-1/TRBV3-2	TRBD2	TRBJ2-2	TGTGCCAGCAGCCAAGGAGCGGCGGGAGGGAACACCGGGGAGCTGTTTTTT	CASSQGAAGGNTGELFF
NA	TRBV12-3/TRBV12-4	NA	TRBJ2-7	TGTGCCAGCAGTTTTGGGACTCAGTACGAGCAGTACTTC	CASSFGTQYEQYF
NA	TRBV7-9	NA	TRBJ1-2	TGTGCCAGCAGCGCGTTAAACAGGGCTCTCTATGGCTACACCTTC	CASSALNRALYGYTF
NA	TRBV4-1	TRBD2	TRBJ2-7	TGCGCCAGCAGCCAAAGACTAGCGGGTGATCCCTACGAGCAGTACTTC	CASSQRLAGDPYEQYF
NA	TRBV7-2	TRBD2	TRBJ2-1	TGTGCCAGCGTTCTAGCGGGGGGCTACAATGAGCAGTTCTTC	CASVLAGGYNEQFF
NA	TRBV19	TRBD1	TRBJ1-3	TGTGCCAGTAGTACACGGACAGGGCCATCTGGAAACACCATATATTTT	CASSTRTGPSGNTIYF
once	TRBV28	NA	TRBJ1-3	TGTGCCAGCCGAACCCCCGGTGGAAACACCATATATTTT	CASRTPGGNTIYF
NA	TRBV11-2	NA	TRBJ1-1	TGTGCCAGCAGCTCGCAGGGGCCCACTGAAGCTTTCTTT	CASSSQGPTEAFF
NA	TRBV7-3	NA	TRBJ1-2	TGTGCCAGCAGCTCGGCACAGGGCTATGGCTACACCTTC	CASSSAQGYGYTF
NA	TRBV7-9	TRBD1	TRBJ1-1	TGTGCCAGCAGCGCAGCCGGGACAGTCTTCAAAGCTTTCTTT	CASSAAGTVFKAFF
NA	TRBV2	TRBD2	TRBJ2-5	TGTGCCAGCAGTGAAAGTTTGGGACTAGCGGGAGGACAAGAGACCCAGTACTTC	CASSESLGLAGGQETQYF
NA	TRBV6-1	TRBD2	TRBJ2-5	TGTGCCAGCAGTGAATCGGCTAGCGGGATTGAGACCCAGTACTTC	CASSESASGIETQYF
NA	TRBV28	TRBD1	TRBJ1-2	TGTGCCAGCAGTTCCACCATGGGACAGGCTAACTATGGCTACACCTTC	CASSSTMGQANYGYTF
NA	TRBV11-3	NA	TRBJ2-7	TGTGCCAGCAGCTTAGGAGGGTCGGGGGTTCCGGCCGAGCAGTACTTC	CASSLGGSGVPAEQYF
NA	TRBV19	TRBD1	TRBJ1-2	TGTGCCAGCTCGGGACAGAATAACTATGGCTACACCTTC	CASSGQNNYGYTF
NA	TRBV29-1	TRBD2	TRBJ2-1	TGCAGCGTTGGGACTAGCGGGAGGAATGAGCAGTTCTTC	CSVGTSGRNEQFF
NA	TRBV19	NA	TRBJ1-2	TGTGCCAGTAGTATAGGTCCAGGGAACTATGGCTACACCTTC	CASSIGPGNYGYTF
few	TRBV6-4	TRBD1	TRBJ2-3	TGTGCCAGCAGTGACTCAACAGGGGCCGGCACAGATACGCAGTATTTT	CASSDSTGAGTDTQYF
few	TRBV19	NA	TRBJ1-3	TGTGCCAGTACCCGTTCCTCTGGAAACACCATATATTTT	CASTRSSGNTIYF
NA	TRBV30	TRBD1	TRBJ1-5	TGTGCCTGGAGTGCTCAAACAGGGGGAACGCAGCCCCAGCATTTT	CAWSAQTGGTQPQHF
NA	TRBV19	TRBD1	TRBJ2-7	TGTGCCAGTAGTTCCGGGACAGTCAGCTCCTACGAGCAGTACTTC	CASSSGTVSSYEQYF
NA	TRBV9	NA	TRBJ2-7	TGTGCCAGCAGCGTAGCGGCAGTAATGGAGTACGAGCAGTACTTC	CASSVAAVMEYEQYF